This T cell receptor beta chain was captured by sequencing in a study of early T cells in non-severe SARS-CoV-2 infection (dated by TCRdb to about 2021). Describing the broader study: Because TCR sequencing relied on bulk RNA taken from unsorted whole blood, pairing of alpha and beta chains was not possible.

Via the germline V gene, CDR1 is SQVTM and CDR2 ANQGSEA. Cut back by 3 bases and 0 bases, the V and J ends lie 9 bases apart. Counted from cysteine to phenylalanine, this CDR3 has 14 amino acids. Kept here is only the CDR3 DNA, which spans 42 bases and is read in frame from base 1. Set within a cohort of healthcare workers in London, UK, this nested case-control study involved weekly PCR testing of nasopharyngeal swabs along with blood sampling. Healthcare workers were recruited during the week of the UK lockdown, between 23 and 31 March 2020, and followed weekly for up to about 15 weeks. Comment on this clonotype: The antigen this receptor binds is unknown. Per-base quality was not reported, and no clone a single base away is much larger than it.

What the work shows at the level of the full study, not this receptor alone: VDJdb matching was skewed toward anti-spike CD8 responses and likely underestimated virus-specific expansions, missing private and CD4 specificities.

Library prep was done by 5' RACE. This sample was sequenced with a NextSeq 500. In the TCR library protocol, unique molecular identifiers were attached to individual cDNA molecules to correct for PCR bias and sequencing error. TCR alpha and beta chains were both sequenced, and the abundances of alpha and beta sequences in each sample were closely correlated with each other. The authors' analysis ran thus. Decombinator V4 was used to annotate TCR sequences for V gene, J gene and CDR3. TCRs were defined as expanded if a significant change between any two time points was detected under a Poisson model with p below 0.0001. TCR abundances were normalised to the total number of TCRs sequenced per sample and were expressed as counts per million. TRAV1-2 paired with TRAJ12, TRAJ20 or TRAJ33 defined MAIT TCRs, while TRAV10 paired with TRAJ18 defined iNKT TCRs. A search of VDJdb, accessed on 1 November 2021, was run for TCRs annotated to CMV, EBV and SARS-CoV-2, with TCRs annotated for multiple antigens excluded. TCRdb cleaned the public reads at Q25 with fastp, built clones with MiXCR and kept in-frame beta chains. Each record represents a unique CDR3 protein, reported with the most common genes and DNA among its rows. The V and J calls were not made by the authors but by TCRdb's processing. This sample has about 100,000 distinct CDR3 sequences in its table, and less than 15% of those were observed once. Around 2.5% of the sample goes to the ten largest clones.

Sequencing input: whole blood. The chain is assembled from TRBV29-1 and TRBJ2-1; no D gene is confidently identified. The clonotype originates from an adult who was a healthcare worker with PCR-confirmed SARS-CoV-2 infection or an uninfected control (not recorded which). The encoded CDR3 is CSVEVGSSYNEQFF. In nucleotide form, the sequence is TGCAGCGTTGAGGTAGGAAGCTCCTACAATGAGCAGTTCTTC.